This T cell receptor (beta chain) is drawn from a study of T cell responses to AZD1222 COVID-19 vaccine. Points from the study as a whole: Clonal diversity was possibly underestimated, and white British individuals and females predominated among donors. It was only six AZD1222 recipients who were seropositive at baseline. Nearly half of the spike-specific TCRs reportedly recognize variant regions that carry no mutations.

CDR1 and CDR2 from the germline V gene are PRHDT and FYEKMQ (reference sequence). Trimming stripped 1 base from V and 8 bases from J, with 15 bases between. The CDR3 is 16 amino acids. Points on this clone: Its target is unknown.

Sequencing used immunoSEQ multiplex PCR; TCRdb keeps in-frame clones, though not all of them. The repertoire holds over 100,000 clones, with around 90% as singletons. Sequenced here: peripheral blood, sampled on day 0 of AZD1222 vaccination. This clonotype originated in an adult in good health. V gene TRBV13 combines with J gene TRBJ1-6, with D possibly matching TRBD1 (5 bases). CDR3 protein: CASSLAEPGADSPLHF. As DNA, the CDR3 is TGTGCCAGCAGCTTAGCGGAGCCCGGGGCGGATTCACCCCTCCACTTT.